This is a list of T cell receptor beta chains from one sample in a study of blood T cells in healthy people across ages. TCRdb re-analysed the 5' RACE reads in MiXCR, keeping a single row per CDR3 protein. The table has over 1,500,000 distinct CDR3 sequences, about 50% seen once. Sample: blood. Every receptor here comes from a woman aged 40 to 50 in good health. Both conserved end residues are part of each CDR3. The D gene is left open where the match is weak. Expanded clones get a size class; other rows say once, few or many, or leave the size out.

clone_size	d_call	v_call	j_call	cdr3_nt	cdr3_aa
few	-	TRBV6-1	TRBJ1-2	TGTGCCAGCAGTGAAGCGCGGAGGTCTGGCTACACCTTC	CASSEARRSGYTF
few	TRBD1	TRBV7-9	TRBJ1-2	TGTGCCAGCAGCTTAGGACGGGACAGCCTAAACTACACCTTC	CASSLGRDSLNYTF
-	TRBD1	TRBV29-1	TRBJ1-2	TGCAGCGTTTGGGACAGGGATATACATGGCTACACCTTC	CSVWDRDIHGYTF
-	-	TRBV5-6	TRBJ2-7	TGTGCCAGCAGCCTGTGGGTCTTGGACTACGAGCAGTACTTC	CASSLWVLDYEQYF
-	-	TRBV20-1	TRBJ2-3	TGCAGTGCTAGAGGTTTTGGCACAGATACGCAGTATTTT	CSARGFGTDTQYF
-	-	TRBV3-1	TRBJ2-1	TGTGCCAGCAGCCAGTCCTCTCATGAGCAGTTCTTC	CASSQSSHEQFF
-	-	TRBV4-1	TRBJ2-7	TGCGCCAGCAGCCATTTGGGCGAGCAGTACTTC	CASSHLGEQYF
few	-	TRBV6-2/TRBV6-3	TRBJ2-3	TGTGCCAGCAGTTCACCTAGCATACCTCAGCAGTATTTT	CASSSPSIPQQYF
-	-	TRBV7-2	TRBJ2-5	TGTGCCAGCAGCTTCGACCTGGGGGAGATCCAGTACTTC	CASSFDLGEIQYF
-	TRBD1	TRBV2	TRBJ2-4	TGTGCCAGCAGTTGGGACAGGGGAGCCAAAAACATTCAGTACTTC	CASSWDRGAKNIQYF
-	-	TRBV12-3/TRBV12-4	TRBJ2-1	TGTGCCAGCAGTTTAATGGGCAGCCCCAGGTTCTTC	CASSLMGSPRFF
-	TRBD2	TRBV27	TRBJ2-1	TGTGCCAGCAGTTTAGCAGCGGGAGGGCTGAGGTATGAGCAGTTCTTC	CASSLAAGGLRYEQFF
-	TRBD2	TRBV7-2	TRBJ2-1	TGTGCCAGCAGCTTATCGGGGGGGCCAGGTGAGCAGTTCTTC	CASSLSGGPGEQFF
-	-	TRBV20-1	TRBJ2-3	TGCAGTGCACCGAACTCCGGGACCCGGAGCACAGATACGCAGTATTTT	CSAPNSGTRSTDTQYF
few	TRBD2	TRBV18	TRBJ2-7	TGTGCCAGCTCACCCCGGGGGGAAACCTACGAGCAGTACTTC	CASSPRGETYEQYF
-	TRBD1	TRBV7-9	TRBJ2-4	TGTGCCAGCAGCCCCAACAGGGGCTCGGCAAAAAACATTCAGTACTTC	CASSPNRGSAKNIQYF
-	-	TRBV12-3/TRBV12-4	TRBJ1-1	TGTACCAGCAGTTTTTTCTCAGATACTGAAGCTTTCTTT	CTSSFFSDTEAFF
-	TRBD1	TRBV28	TRBJ1-2	TGTGCCAGCAGTGACCCACAGGGGGCGAGTGGCTACACCTTC	CASSDPQGASGYTF
-	-	TRBV6-5	TRBJ1-1	TGTGCCACCACACCGAGTGGGGGGCTGGTCCCTGAAGCTTTCTTT	CATTPSGGLVPEAFF